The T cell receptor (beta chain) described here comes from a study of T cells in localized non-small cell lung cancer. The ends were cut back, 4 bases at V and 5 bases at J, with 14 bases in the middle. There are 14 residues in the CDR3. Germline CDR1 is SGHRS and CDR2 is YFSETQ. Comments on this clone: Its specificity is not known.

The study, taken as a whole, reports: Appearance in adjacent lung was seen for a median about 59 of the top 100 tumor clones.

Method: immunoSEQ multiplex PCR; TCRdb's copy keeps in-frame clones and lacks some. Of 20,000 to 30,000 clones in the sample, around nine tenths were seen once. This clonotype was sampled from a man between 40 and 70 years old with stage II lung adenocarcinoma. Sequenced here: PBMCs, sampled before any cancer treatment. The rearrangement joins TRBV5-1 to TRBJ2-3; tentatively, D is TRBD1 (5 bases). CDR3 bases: TGCGCCAGCAGCACAGGACAAGAGGTAGATACGCAGTATTTT. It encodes CASSTGQEVDTQYF. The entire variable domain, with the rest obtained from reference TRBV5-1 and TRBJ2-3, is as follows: KAGVTQTPRYLIKTRGQQVTLSCSPISGHRSVSWYQQTPGQGLQFLFEYFSETQRNKGNFPGRFSGRQFSNSRSEMNVSTLELGDSALYLCASSTGQEVDTQYFGPGTRLTVL.